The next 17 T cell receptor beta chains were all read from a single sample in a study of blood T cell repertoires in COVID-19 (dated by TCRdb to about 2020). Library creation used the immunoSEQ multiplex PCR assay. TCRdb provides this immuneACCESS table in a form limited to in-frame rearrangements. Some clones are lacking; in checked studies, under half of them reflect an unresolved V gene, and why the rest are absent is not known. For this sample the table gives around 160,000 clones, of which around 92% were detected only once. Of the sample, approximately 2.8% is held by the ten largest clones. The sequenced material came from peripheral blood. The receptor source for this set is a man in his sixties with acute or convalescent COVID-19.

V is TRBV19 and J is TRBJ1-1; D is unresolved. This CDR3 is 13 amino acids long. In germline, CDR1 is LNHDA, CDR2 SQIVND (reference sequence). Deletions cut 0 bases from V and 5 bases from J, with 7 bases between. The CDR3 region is CASSIDLRTEAFF. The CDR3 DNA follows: TGTGCCAGTAGTATAGATCTGAGGACTGAAGCTTTCTTT.

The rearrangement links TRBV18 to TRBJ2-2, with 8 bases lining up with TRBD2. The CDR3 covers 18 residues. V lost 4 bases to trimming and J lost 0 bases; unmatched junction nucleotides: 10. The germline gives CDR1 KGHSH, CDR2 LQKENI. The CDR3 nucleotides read TGTGCCAGCTCACAACGGGCCTTAGCGGGGCCGAACACCGGGGAGCTGTTTTTT. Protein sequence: CASSQRALAGPNTGELFF.

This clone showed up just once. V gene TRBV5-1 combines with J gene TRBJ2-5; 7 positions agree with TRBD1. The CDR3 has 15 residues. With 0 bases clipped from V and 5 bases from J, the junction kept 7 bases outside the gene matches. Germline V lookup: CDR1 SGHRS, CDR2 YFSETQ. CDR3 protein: CASSLADRVAETQYF. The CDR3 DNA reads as TGCGCCAGCAGCTTGGCCGACAGGGTAGCTGAGACCCAGTACTTC.

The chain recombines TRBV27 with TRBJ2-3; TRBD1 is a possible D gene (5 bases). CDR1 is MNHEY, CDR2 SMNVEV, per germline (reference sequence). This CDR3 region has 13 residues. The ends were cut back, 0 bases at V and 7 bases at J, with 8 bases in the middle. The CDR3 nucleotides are TGTGCCAGCAGTTTATCGGACATATATACGCAGTATTTT. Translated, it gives CASSLSDIYTQYF.

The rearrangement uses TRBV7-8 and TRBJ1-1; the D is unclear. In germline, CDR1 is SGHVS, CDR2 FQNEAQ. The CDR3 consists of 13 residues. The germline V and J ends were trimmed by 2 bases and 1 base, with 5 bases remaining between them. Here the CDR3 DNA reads TGTGCCAGCAGCTTAAATAGGAACACTGAAGCTTTCTTT. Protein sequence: CASSLNRNTEAFF.

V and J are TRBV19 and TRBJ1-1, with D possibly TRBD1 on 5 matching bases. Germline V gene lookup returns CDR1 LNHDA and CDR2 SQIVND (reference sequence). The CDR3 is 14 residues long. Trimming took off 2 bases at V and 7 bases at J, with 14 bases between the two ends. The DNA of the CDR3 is TGTGCCAGTAGTATAAAGGTCCCGACAGTTGAAGCTTTCTTT. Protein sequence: CASSIKVPTVEAFF.

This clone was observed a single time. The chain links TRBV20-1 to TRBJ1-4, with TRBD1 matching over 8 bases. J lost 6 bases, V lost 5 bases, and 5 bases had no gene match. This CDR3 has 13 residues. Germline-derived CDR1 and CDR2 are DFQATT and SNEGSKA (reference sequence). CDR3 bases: TGCAGTGCTGGTGGGACAGGCCATGAAAAACTGTTTTTT. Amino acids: CSAGGTGHEKLFF.

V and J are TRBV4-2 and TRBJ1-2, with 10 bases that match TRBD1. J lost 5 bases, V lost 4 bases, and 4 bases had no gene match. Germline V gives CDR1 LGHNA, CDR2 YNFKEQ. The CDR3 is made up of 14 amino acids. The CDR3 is CASSLPGQGYGYTF. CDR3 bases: TGTGCCAGCAGCCTCCCGGGACAGGGGTATGGCTACACCTTC.

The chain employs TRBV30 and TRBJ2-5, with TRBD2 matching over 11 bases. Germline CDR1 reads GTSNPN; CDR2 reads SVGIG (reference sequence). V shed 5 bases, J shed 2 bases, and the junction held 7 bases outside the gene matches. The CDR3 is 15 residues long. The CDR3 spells CAWDGTSGLQETQYF. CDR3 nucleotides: TGTGCCTGGGACGGGACTAGCGGACTACAAGAGACCCAGTACTTC. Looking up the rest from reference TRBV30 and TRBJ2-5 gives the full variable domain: SQTIHQWPATLVQPVGSPLSLECTVEGTSNPNLYWYRQAAGRGLQLLFYSVGIGQISSEVPQNLSASRPQDRQFILSSKKLLLSDSGFYLCAWDGTSGLQETQYFGPGTRLLVL.

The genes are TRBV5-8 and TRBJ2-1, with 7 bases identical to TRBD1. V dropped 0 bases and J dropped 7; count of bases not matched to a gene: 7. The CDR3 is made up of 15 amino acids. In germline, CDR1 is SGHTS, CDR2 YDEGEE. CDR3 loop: CASSLEGGARNEQFF. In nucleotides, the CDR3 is TGTGCCAGCAGCTTGGAAGGGGGCGCGAGGAATGAGCAGTTCTTC.

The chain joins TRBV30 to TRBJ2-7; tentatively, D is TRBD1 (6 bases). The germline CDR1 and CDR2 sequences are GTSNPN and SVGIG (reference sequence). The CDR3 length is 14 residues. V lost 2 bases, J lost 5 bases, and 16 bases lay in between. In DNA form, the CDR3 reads TGTGCCTGGAGTACCCCTCAGGGGTCCGACGAGCAGTACTTC. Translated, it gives CAWSTPQGSDEQYF. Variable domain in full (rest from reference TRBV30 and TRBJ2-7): SQTIHQWPATLVQPVGSPLSLECTVEGTSNPNLYWYRQAAGRGLQLLFYSVGIGQISSEVPQNLSASRPQDRQFILSSKKLLLSDSGFYLCAWSTPQGSDEQYFGPGTRLTVT.

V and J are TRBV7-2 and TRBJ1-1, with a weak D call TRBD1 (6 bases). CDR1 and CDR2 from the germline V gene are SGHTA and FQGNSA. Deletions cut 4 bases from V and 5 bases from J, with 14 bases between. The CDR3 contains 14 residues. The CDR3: CASSSGQRWTEAFF. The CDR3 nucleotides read TGTGCCAGCAGCTCAGGACAGAGATGGACTGAAGCTTTCTTT.

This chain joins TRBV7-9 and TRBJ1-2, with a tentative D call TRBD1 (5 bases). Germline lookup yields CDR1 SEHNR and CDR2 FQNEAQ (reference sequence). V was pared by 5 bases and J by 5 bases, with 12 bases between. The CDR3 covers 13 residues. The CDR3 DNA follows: TGTGCCAGCAGCCTACGGGGGGAATATGGCTACACCTTC. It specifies CASSLRGEYGYTF.

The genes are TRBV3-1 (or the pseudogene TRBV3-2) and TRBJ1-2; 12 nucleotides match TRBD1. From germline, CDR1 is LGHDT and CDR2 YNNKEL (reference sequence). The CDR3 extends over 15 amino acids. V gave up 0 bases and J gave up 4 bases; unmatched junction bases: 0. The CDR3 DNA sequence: TGTGCCAGCAGCCAAGAGGGACAGGGGGCCTATGGCTACACCTTC. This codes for CASSQEGQGAYGYTF.

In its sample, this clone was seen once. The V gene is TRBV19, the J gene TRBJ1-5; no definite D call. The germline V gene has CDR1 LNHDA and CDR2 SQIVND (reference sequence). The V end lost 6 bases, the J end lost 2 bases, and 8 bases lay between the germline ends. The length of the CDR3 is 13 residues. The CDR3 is CASRLGRNQPQHF. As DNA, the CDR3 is TGTGCCAGTAGGCTAGGTCGCAATCAGCCCCAGCATTTT. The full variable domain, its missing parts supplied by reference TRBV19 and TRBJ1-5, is DGGITQSPKYLFRKEGQNVTLSCEQNLNHDAMYWYRQDPGQGLRLIYYSQIVNDFQKGDIAEGYSVSREKKESFPLTVTSAQKNPTAFYLCASRLGRNQPQHFGDGTRLSIL.

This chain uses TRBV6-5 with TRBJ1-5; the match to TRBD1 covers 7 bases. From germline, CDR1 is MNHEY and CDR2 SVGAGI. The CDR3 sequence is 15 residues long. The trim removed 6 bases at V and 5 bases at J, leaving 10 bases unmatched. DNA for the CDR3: TGTGCCAGCAGCCCCAGGGGGGCCAGGGATCAGCCCCAGCATTTT. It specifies CASSPRGARDQPQHF.

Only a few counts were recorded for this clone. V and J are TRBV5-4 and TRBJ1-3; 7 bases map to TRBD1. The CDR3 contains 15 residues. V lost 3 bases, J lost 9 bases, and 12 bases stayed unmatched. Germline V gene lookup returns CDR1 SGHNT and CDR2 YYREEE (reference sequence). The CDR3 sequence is CASSSPGQPRSTIYF. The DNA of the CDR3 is TGTGCCAGCAGCTCCCCGGGACAGCCTAGGAGCACCATATATTTT.